This entry lists 10 T cell receptor beta chains sequenced from one sample in a study of control samples from healthy donors and cancer patients. Profiled with immunoSEQ multiplex PCR; TCRdb holds only in-frame clones, not every one. The sample includes about 120,000 clones, about 94% of them seen just once. Material for sequencing was blood. These TCRs come from a man between 25 and 39 years old in good health.

The chain uses TRBV5-4 and TRBJ2-5, with TRBD1 as a possible D gene (6 bases). CDR3 length equals 15 residues. The V end lost 4 bases, the J end lost 0 bases, and 13 bases lay between the germline ends. Germline V gene lookup returns CDR1 SGHNT and CDR2 YYREEE (reference sequence). CDR3 in DNA: TGTGCCAGCAGCGCCGCGACAGGAGACCAAGAGACCCAGTACTTC. It yields the protein CASSAATGDQETQYF.

The rearrangement uses TRBV11-2 and TRBJ2-4; D uncertain. Trimming shortened V by 0 bases and J by 2 bases, and 11 bases separated the two germline ends. This CDR3 comprises 16 residues. The germline gives CDR1 SGHAT, CDR2 FQNNGV. The chain's CDR3 is CASSLDPRVSKNIQYF. The CDR3 DNA sequence: TGTGCCAGCAGCTTAGACCCCCGGGTGTCCAAAAACATTCAGTACTTC.

CDR3 in DNA: TGTGCCAGCATGGGAAACAGGGGGGACGAGCCCCAGCATTTT. This translates into CASMGNRGDEPQHF. The gene calls are TRBV2 and TRBJ1-5, with TRBD1 matching over 8 bases. V lost 7 bases and J lost 8; bases outside the gene matches: 10. CDR3 length equals 14 residues. Germline values: CDR1 SNHLY, CDR2 FYNNEI. Full variable domain (rest looked up from reference TRBV2 and TRBJ1-5): EPEVTQTPSHQVTQMGQEVILRCVPISNHLYFYWYRQILGQKVEFLVSFYNNEISEKSEIFDDQFSVERPDGSNFTLKIRSTKLEDSAMYFCASMGNRGDEPQHFGDGTRLSIL.

This chain connects TRBV4-2 to TRBJ1-2; D gene unclear. CDR3 size: 14 residues. V lost 0 bases and J 1 base, leaving 6 bases between the germline ends. The germline gives CDR1 LGHNA, CDR2 YNFKEQ. The CDR3, as DNA: TGTGCCAGCAGCCAAGATCTCCTTAACTATGGCTACACCTTC. Residues: CASSQDLLNYGYTF.

This chain joins TRBV29-1 and TRBJ1-3; D perhaps matches TRBD1 (5 bases). Between the trimmed V and J ends, which lost 1 base and 4 bases, there was a span of 11 bases. This CDR3 comprises 14 residues. Germline V gives CDR1 SQVTM, CDR2 ANQGSEA. The CDR3 nucleotides read TGCAGCGTTGAAGTTATGGGGGAAGGAAACACCATATATTTT. The encoded protein is CSVEVMGEGNTIYF.

A word on this clone: One junction end does not reproduce the germline sequence, and a read error may be involved. The V gene is TRBV5-4, the J gene TRBJ2-3, with a weak D call TRBD1 (6 bases). The CDR3 is 15 amino acids. Per the germline V gene, CDR1 is SGHNT and CDR2 is YYREEE (reference sequence). This CDR3 reads CASNLAQGQTDTQYF. The DNA of the CDR3 is TGTGCCAGCAACTTGGCGCAGGGGCAGACAGATACGCAGTATTTT.

The V call is TRBV19, the J call TRBJ1-5; D is unclear. The CDR3 runs 15 residues. Looked up from germline, CDR1 is LNHDA and CDR2 is SQIVND (reference sequence). V lost 3 bases and J lost 1, with 10 bases in between. As DNA, the CDR3 is TGTGCCAGTAGTATTAGCAGAAACAGCAATCAGCCCCAGCATTTT. Amino acid sequence: CASSISRNSNQPQHF.

This clone was seen a single time. CDR3 region: CASSSLGSGGSSYNEQFF. The CDR3 DNA reads TGTGCCAGCAGCTCCTTGGGTAGCGGCGGAAGCTCCTACAATGAGCAGTTCTTC. The chain has TRBV5-6 and TRBJ2-1; D perhaps matches TRBD2 (6 bases). The V gene's germline CDR1 is SGHDT and CDR2 YYEEEE. The CDR3 extends over 18 amino acids. The ends were cut back, 3 bases at V and 0 bases at J, with 19 bases in the middle.

Notes on this clone: Being one base from a much bigger clone, this may be a read error. The chain carries TRBV6-1 and TRBJ1-1; D is ambiguous. Germline loops: CDR1 MNHNS, CDR2 SASEGT. V lost 2 bases to trimming and J lost 1 base, with 2 bases between them. The CDR3 is 12 amino acids. CDR3 amino acids: CASSEWNTEAFF. The CDR3 DNA follows: TGTGCCAGCAGTGAATGGAACACTGAAGCTTTCTTT.

V is TRBV7-9 and J is TRBJ1-2; unclear D gene. V lost 1 base and J lost 5, with 14 bases in between. The CDR3 consists of 15 residues. Germline-derived CDR1 and CDR2 are SEHNR and FQNEAQ (reference sequence). The CDR3 region has the DNA TGTGCCAGCAGCTTAGATAGTCGTATGGGGTATGGCTACACCTTC. This encodes CASSLDSRMGYGYTF.